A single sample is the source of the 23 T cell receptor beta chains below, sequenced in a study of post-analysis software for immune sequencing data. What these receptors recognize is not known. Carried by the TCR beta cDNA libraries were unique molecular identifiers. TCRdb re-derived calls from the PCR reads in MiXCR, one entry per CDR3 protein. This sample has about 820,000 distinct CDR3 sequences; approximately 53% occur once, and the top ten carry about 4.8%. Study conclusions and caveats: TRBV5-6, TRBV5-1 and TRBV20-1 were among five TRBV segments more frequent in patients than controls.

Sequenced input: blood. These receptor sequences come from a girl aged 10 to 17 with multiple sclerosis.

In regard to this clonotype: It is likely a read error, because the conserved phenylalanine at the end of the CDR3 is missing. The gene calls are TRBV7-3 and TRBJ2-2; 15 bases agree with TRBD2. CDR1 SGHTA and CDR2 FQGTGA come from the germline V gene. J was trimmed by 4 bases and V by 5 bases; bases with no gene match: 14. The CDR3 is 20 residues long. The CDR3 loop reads CASSRLGTGLAGGGTGELFV. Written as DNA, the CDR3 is TGTGCCAGCAGCCGCCTAGGGACGGGACTAGCGGGAGGTGGCACCGGGGAGCTGTTTGTT.

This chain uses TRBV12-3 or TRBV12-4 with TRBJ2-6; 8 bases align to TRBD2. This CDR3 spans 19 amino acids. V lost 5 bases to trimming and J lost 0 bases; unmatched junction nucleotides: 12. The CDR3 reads CASSTATSVLLSGANVLTF. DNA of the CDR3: TGTGCCAGCAGTACGGCGACTAGCGTCCTACTCTCTGGGGCCAACGTCCTGACTTTC.

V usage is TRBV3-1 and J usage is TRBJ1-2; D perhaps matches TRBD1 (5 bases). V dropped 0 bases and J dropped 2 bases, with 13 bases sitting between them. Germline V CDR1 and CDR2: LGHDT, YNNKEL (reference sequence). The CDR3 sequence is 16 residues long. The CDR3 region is CASSQDGAGENYGYTF. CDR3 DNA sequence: TGTGCCAGCAGCCAAGACGGGGCAGGAGAAAACTATGGCTACACCTTC.

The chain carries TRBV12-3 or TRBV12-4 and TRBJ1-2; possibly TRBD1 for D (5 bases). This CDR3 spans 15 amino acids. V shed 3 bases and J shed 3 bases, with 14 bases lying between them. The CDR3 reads CASSFGGGWDYGYTF. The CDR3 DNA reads TGTGCCAGCAGTTTTGGGGGAGGTTGGGACTATGGCTACACCTTC.

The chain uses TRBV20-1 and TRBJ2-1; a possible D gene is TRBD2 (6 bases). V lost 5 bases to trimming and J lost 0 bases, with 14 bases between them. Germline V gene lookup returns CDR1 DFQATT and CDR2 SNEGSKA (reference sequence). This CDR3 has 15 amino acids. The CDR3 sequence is CSAWLSGVSYNEQFF. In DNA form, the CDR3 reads TGCAGTGCTTGGCTTAGCGGTGTCTCCTACAATGAGCAGTTCTTC.

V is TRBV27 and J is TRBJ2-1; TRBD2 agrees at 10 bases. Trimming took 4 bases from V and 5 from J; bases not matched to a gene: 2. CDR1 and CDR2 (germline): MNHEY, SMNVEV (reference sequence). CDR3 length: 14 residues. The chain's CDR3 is CASSWTSGHNEQFF. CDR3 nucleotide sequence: TGTGCCAGCAGTTGGACTAGCGGACACAATGAGCAGTTCTTC.

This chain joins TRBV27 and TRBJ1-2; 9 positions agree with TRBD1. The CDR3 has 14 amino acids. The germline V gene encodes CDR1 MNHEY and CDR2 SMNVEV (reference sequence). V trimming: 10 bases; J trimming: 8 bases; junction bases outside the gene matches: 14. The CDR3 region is CATPEAGTGFGYTF. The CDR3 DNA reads TGTGCCACCCCTGAGGCGGGGACAGGGTTCGGCTACACCTTC.

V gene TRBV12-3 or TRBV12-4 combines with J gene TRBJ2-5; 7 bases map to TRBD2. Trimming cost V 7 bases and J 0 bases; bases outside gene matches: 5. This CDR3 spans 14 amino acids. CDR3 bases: TGTGCCAGCATGGGGGGAGGGCACCAAGAGACCCAGTACTTC. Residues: CASMGGGHQETQYF.

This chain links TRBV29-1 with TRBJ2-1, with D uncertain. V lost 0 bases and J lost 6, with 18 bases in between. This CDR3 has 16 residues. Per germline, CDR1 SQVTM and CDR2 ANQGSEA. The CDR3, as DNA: TGCAGCGTTGAAGATCCGTCCCTCGCCGTCGGCAATGAGCAGTTCTTC. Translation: CSVEDPSLAVGNEQFF.

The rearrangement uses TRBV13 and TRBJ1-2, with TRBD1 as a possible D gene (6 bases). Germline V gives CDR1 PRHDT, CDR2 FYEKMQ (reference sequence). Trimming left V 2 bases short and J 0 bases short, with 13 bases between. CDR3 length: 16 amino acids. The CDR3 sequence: CASSLRGQTPNYGYTF. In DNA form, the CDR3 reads TGTGCCAGCAGCTTACGAGGACAGACCCCTAACTATGGCTACACCTTC.

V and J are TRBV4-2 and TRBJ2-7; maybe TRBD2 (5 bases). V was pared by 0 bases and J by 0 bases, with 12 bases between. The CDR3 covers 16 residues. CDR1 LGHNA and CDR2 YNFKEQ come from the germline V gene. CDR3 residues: CASSQDFSGNSYEQYF. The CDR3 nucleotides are TGTGCCAGCAGCCAAGATTTTTCCGGGAACTCCTACGAGCAGTACTTC.

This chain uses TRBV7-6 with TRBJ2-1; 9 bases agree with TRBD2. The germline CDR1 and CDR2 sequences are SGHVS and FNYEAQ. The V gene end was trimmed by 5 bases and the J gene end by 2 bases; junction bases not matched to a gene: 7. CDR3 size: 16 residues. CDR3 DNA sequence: TGTGCCAGCAGCATCTCTAGCGGGACTACCTACAATGAGCAGTTCTTC. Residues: CASSISSGTTYNEQFF.

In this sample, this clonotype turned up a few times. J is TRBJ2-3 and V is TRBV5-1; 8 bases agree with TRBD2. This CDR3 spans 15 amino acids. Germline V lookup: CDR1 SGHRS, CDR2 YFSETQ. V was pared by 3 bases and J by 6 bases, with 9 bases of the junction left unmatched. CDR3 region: CASSYLAGQQDTQYF. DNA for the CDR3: TGCGCCAGCAGCTACCTAGCGGGCCAACAGGATACGCAGTATTTT.

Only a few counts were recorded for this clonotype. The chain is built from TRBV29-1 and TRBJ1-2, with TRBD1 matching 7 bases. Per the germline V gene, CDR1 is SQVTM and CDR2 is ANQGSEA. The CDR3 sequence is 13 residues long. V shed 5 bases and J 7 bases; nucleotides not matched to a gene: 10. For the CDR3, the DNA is TGCAGCGTTTCCGACAGGGTTTCGTTTGGCTACACCTTC. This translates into CSVSDRVSFGYTF.

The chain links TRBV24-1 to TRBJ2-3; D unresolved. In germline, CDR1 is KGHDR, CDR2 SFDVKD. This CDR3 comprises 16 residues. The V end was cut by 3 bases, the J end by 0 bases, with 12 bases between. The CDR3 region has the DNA TGTGCCACCAGTGATCGTCGGGCTACTAGCACAGATACGCAGTATTTT. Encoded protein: CATSDRRATSTDTQYF.

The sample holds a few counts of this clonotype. The CDR3 DNA follows: TGCAGCGCGGAGAAGGGCGAGACCCAGTACTTC. It translates to CSAEKGETQYF. The chain employs TRBV29-1 and TRBJ2-7; D unclear. Judging by the DNA end, TRBJ2-5 fits better; the J call may be wrong. The CDR3 extends over 11 amino acids. Germline lookup yields CDR1 SQVTM and CDR2 ANQGSEA.

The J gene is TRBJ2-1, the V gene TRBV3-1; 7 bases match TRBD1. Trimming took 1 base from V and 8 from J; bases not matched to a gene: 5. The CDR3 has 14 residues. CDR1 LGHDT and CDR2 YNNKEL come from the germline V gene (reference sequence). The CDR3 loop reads CASSQAGTVDEQFF. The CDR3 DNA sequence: TGTGCCAGCAGCCAAGCGGGGACAGTTGATGAGCAGTTCTTC.

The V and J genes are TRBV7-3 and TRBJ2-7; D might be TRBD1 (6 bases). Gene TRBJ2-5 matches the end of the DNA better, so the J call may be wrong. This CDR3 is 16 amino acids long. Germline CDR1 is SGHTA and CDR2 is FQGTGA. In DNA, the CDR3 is TGTGCCAGCAGCCCCCTTACCTTCGACAGGAAAGGGACCCAGTACTTC. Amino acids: CASSPLTFDRKGTQYF.

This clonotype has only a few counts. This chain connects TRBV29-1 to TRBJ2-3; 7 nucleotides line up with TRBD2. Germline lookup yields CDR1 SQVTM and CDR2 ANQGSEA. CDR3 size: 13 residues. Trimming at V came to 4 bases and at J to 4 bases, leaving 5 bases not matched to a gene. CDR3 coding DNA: TGCAGCGTTGGGGGGAGGGTGGCAGATACGCAGTATTTT. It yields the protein CSVGGRVADTQYF.

The CDR3 loop is CASSLWGSHTDTQYF. The CDR3 bases are TGTGCCAGCAGCTTGTGGGGTAGCCACACAGATACGCAGTATTTT. V usage is TRBV7-9 and J usage is TRBJ2-3; unclear D gene. CDR1 is SEHNR and CDR2 is FQNEAQ in the germline V gene (reference sequence). The CDR3 loop spans 15 amino acids. The V gene lost 3 bases and the J gene lost 2 bases, with 12 bases spanning the gap.

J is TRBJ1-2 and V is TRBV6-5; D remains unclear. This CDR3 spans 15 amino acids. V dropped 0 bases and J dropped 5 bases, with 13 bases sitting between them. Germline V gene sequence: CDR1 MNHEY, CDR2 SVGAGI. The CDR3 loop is CASSYSGRTAYGYTF. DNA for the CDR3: TGTGCCAGCAGTTACTCGGGGAGAACAGCGTATGGCTACACCTTC.

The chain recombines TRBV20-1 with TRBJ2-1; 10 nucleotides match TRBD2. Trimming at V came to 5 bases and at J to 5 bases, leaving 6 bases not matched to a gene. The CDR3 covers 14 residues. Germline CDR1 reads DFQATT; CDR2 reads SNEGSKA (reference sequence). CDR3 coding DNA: TGCAGTGCTGATCTAGCGGGAGTCCACAATGAGCAGTTCTTC. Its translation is CSADLAGVHNEQFF.

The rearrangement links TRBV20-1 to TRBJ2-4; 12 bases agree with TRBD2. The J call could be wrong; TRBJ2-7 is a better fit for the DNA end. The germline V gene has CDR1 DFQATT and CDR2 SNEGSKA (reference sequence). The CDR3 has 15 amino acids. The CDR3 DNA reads TGCAGTGCCCCTCTAGCGGGAGGGCCTTCGGGCGAGCAGTACTTC. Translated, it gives CSAPLAGGPSGEQYF.